In its sample, the clone carrying this TCR beta chain was seen once. The data were obtained in a study of blood T cell repertoires in COVID-19. Study details: T cells, B-cell-depleted T cells, or PBMCs supplied cDNA or gDNA.

Two consecutive negative NP/OP PCR tests, clearance, or resolved symptoms defined Cohort 3 recovery. As originally analysed: Cell counts per sample came from amplifying reference gene primers. Using immunoSEQ multiplex PCR, the repertoire was profiled, and TCRdb retains in-frame clones only, with some absent. That table supplies the V and J calls and clone size; D and trimming were determined from the DNA. The sample shows under 70,000 clones, approximately 90% of them seen only once. Sequences were obtained from PBMCs or T cells enriched from blood (not recorded which). The receptor's source is a woman between 40 and 55 years old who had recovered from COVID-19.

CDR3 sequence (DNA): TGTGCCAGCAGTGACGGGTCAGGGGGCAATGAGCAGTTCTTC. Translating gives CASSDGSGGNEQFF. The genes are TRBV6-4 and TRBJ2-1; 7 positions match TRBD1. The germline V gene encodes CDR1 MRHNA and CDR2 SNTAGT. The CDR3 is 14 amino acids. The junction had 4 bases not matched to a gene; V was cut back by 2 bases and J by 6 bases.